These 10 T cell receptor beta chains were sequenced from one sample in a study of PD-1 blockade in mismatch repair-deficient tumors. Measured with immunoSEQ multiplex PCR; TCRdb has only the in-frame clones, and not every one. The sample includes 120,000 or so clones, approximately 90% seen only once; the top ten take roughly 13%. The sample consisted of peripheral blood, taken 44 weeks after starting pembrolizumab. These receptors were collected from an adult with mismatch repair-deficient cancer.

The chain uses TRBV30 and TRBJ2-7, with 10 positions matching TRBD2. Trimming cost V 0 bases and J 0 bases; bases outside gene matches: 5. Germline V gene lookup returns CDR1 GTSNPN and CDR2 SVGIG (reference sequence). The CDR3 loop spans 16 amino acids. This chain's CDR3 is CAWSVASGSPSYEQYF. For the CDR3, the DNA is TGTGCCTGGAGTGTAGCTAGCGGGAGCCCCTCCTACGAGCAGTACTTC.

J is TRBJ2-2 and V is TRBV6-1; D may be TRBD2 (6 bases). Germline V gives CDR1 MNHNS, CDR2 SASEGT. The V and J ends lost 4 bases and 2 bases respectively, with 14 bases between them. CDR3 length: 16 residues. CDR3 in amino acids: CASSGRGLLNTGELFF. DNA of the CDR3: TGTGCCAGCAGTGGGAGGGGACTGCTAAACACCGGGGAGCTGTTTTTT.

The J gene is TRBJ2-7, the V gene TRBV27, with D unresolved. Germline V CDR1 and CDR2: MNHEY, SMNVEV (reference sequence). V shed 5 bases and J shed 5 bases, with 10 bases lying between them. The CDR3 extends over 12 amino acids. The CDR3 sequence: CASSTMGHEQYF. The CDR3 nucleotides read TGTGCCAGCAGTACGATGGGTCACGAGCAGTACTTC.

V and J are TRBV5-4 and TRBJ2-2; no clear D gene. This CDR3 is 16 amino acids long. Germline values: CDR1 SGHNT, CDR2 YYREEE (reference sequence). V shed 1 base and J shed 0 bases, with 10 bases lying between them. As DNA, the CDR3 is TGTGCCAGCAGCTTGTGGCCAGAAACGAACACCGGGGAGCTGTTTTTT. This gives the protein CASSLWPETNTGELFF.

The chain joins TRBV27 to TRBJ2-1; 10 bases line up with TRBD2. CDR1 is MNHEY and CDR2 is SMNVEV in the germline V gene (reference sequence). This CDR3 contains 15 residues. V shed 3 bases and J 5 bases; nucleotides not matched to a gene: 4. DNA of the CDR3: TGTGCCAGCAGTTTCGGACTAGCGGTTGACAATGAGCAGTTCTTC. Translation gives CASSFGLAVDNEQFF.

J is TRBJ2-7 and V is TRBV28, with 13 bases lining up with TRBD2. Trimming cost V 6 bases and J 4 bases; bases outside gene matches: 6. Germline loops: CDR1 MDHEN, CDR2 SYDVKM. The CDR3 is made up of 15 amino acids. CDR3: CASRVLAGGPYEQYF. CDR3 nucleotides: TGTGCCAGCAGAGTACTAGCGGGAGGGCCATACGAGCAGTACTTC.

This chain uses TRBV4-1 with TRBJ2-4; D is uncertain. This CDR3 has 15 amino acids. Trimming pared 1 base from V and 0 bases from J, leaving 7 bases between. Germline-derived CDR1 and CDR2 are MGHRA and YSYEKL. CDR3 coding DNA: TGCGCCAGCAGCCAAGTTTTTGTAGCCAAAAACATTCAGTACTTC. Translated: CASSQVFVAKNIQYF.

The rearrangement links TRBV29-1 to TRBJ1-4; D call uncertain. CDR3 length: 13 residues. Trimming shortened V by 5 bases and J by 8 bases, and 15 bases separated the two germline ends. The germline V gene encodes CDR1 SQVTM and CDR2 ANQGSEA. The CDR3 here is CSVQTRTYEKLFF. For the CDR3, the DNA is TGCAGCGTTCAGACAAGGACCTACGAAAAACTGTTTTTT.

The chain uses TRBV7-6 and TRBJ2-1; the match to TRBD2 covers 15 bases. Germline CDR1 reads SGHVS; CDR2 reads FNYEAQ. The CDR3 has 20 amino acids. J was trimmed by 1 base and V by 0 bases; bases with no gene match: 7. In DNA form, the CDR3 reads TGTGCCAGCAGCTTAGCGCTAGGACTAGCGGGAGGGCATTCCTACAATGAGCAGTTCTTC. The encoded protein is CASSLALGLAGGHSYNEQFF.

The rearrangement links TRBV28 to TRBJ1-5, with D possibly being TRBD1 (6 bases). Germline CDR1 and CDR2: MDHEN and SYDVKM. There are 14 residues in the CDR3. V lost 2 bases to trimming and J lost 6 bases, with 11 bases between them. CDR3 nucleotide sequence: TGTGCCAGCAGTTTAGAGGGGGAACCTCAGCCCCAGCATTTT. It codes for CASSLEGEPQPQHF.